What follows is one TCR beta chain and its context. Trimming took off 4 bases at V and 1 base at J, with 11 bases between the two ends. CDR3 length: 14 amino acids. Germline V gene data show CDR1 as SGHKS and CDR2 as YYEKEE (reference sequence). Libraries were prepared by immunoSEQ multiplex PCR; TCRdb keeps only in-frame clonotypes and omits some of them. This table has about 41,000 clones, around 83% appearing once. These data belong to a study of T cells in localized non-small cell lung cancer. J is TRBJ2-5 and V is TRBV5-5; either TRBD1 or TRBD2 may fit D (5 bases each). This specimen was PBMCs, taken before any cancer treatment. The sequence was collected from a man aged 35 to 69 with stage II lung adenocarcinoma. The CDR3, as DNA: TGTGCCAGCAGCAACCCCGGGACCCAAGAGACCCAGTACTTC. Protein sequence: CASSNPGTQETQYF.